These 9 T cell receptor beta chains were all obtained from the same sample, sequenced in a study of molecular identifiers for immune sequencing clone quantification. TCRdb independently ran MiXCR on the PCR reads; one entry per CDR3 protein. This sample has approximately 670,000 distinct CDR3 sequences, with 20% found just once. The source material was naive CD8+ T cells from blood, with Jurkat cell RNA spiked in. Subset described: FACS-sorted CD8+CD4-CCR7+CD45RA+ naive T cells. All receptors derive from a human donor in good health. Some libraries in this study had Jurkat cell RNA spiked in.

This clonotype was picked up many times. V usage is TRBV30 and J usage is TRBJ2-3, with TRBD2 matching over 10 bases. The trim removed 2 bases at V and 4 bases at J, leaving 3 bases unmatched. This CDR3 spans 14 amino acids. Germline CDR1 is GTSNPN and CDR2 is SVGIG (reference sequence). In DNA form, the CDR3 reads TGTGCCTGGAGTCCTAGCGGGGGCGCAGATACGCAGTATTTT. This codes for CAWSPSGGADTQYF.

This chain joins TRBV4-1 and TRBJ1-2, with D possibly being TRBD1 (5 bases). In germline, CDR1 is MGHRA, CDR2 YSYEKL. Trimming removed 6 bases at V and 7 bases at J, with 18 bases between. The CDR3 has 14 residues. The CDR3 nucleotides read TGCGCCAGCAGTCATCCCCGGGACTTGACTGGCTACACCTTC. Residues: CASSHPRDLTGYTF.

At least ten counts were recorded for this clonotype. The chain couples TRBV11-2 to TRBJ2-7, with TRBD1 matching over 8 bases. J was trimmed by 5 bases and V by 3 bases; bases with no gene match: 3. This CDR3 has 13 residues. Germline-derived CDR1 and CDR2 are SGHAT and FQNNGV. The CDR3 region has the DNA TGTGCCAGCAGCTTGACAGGGGTGGACGAGCAGTACTTC. Protein product: CASSLTGVDEQYF. Full variable domain (missing parts from reference TRBV11-2 and TRBJ2-7): EAGVAQSPRYKIIEKRQSVAFWCNPISGHATLYWYQQILGQGPKLLIQFQNNGVVDDSQLPKDRFSAERLKGVDSTLKIQPAKLEDSAVYLCASSLTGVDEQYFGPGTRLTVT.

Turning to this clonotype: Mismatch with germline at one junction end may stem from a read error. The chain joins TRBV9 to TRBJ2-4, with a weak D call TRBD2 (5 bases). CDR1 is SGDLS, CDR2 YYNGEE, per germline. CDR3 length: 15 residues. Here the CDR3 reads CASSVDGLAKNIRYF. CDR3 coding DNA: TGTGCCAGCAGCGTTGATGGGCTAGCCAAAAACATTCGGTACTTC.

This clonotype showed up just a few times. V usage is TRBV5-4 and J usage is TRBJ2-3; D might be TRBD2 (6 bases). V gave up 6 bases and J gave up 4 bases, with 15 bases separating them. CDR1 is SGHNT, CDR2 YYREEE, per germline (reference sequence). This CDR3 contains 14 residues. CDR3 coding DNA: TGTGCCAGCACCTGGAGGGTCTCCCCAGATACGCAGTATTTT. Translating gives CASTWRVSPDTQYF.

The chain couples TRBV9 to TRBJ2-1; no clear D gene. This CDR3 contains 15 residues. Germline assignment: CDR1 SGDLS and CDR2 YYNGEE. Deletions cut 4 bases from V and 0 bases from J, with 11 bases between. CDR3 in amino acids: CASSPLASSYNEQFF. In DNA, the CDR3 is TGTGCCAGCAGCCCCCTGGCAAGCTCCTACAATGAGCAGTTCTTC.

At least ten counts were recorded for this clonotype. The chain is built from TRBV6-6 and TRBJ1-1; 7 nucleotides agree with TRBD1. Germline lookup yields CDR1 MNHNY and CDR2 SVGAGI (reference sequence). CDR3 length: 13 amino acids. Trimming took 6 bases from V and 5 from J; bases not matched to a gene: 6. The CDR3 sequence: CASRTGEGTEAFF. CDR3 in DNA: TGTGCCAGCAGAACAGGGGAAGGGACTGAAGCTTTCTTT.

This clonotype has only a few counts. The chain employs TRBV10-3 and TRBJ2-1; D might be TRBD1 or TRBD2, each matching 5 bases. Germline CDR1 reads ENHRY; CDR2 reads SYGVKD. V lost 11 bases, J lost 8 bases, and 13 bases lay in between. The CDR3 loop spans 11 amino acids. DNA for the CDR3: TGTGCCGGGGGAATTGGGGATGAGCAGTTCTTC. Translated, it gives CAGGIGDEQFF.

This clonotype was picked up many times. The chain joins TRBV7-2 to TRBJ2-1, with D possibly matching TRBD2 (5 bases). The CDR3 is 15 residues long. CDR1 SGHTA and CDR2 FQGNSA come from the germline V gene. Trimming removed 4 bases from V and 4 bases from J, with 14 bases in between. In nucleotides, the CDR3 is TGTGCCAGCAGCTCGGTGGACTGGATGTACAATGAGCAGTTCTTC. It encodes CASSSVDWMYNEQFF.